The 28 T cell receptor beta chains below all came from one sample that was sequenced in a study of a mutant IDH1 vaccine in newly diagnosed glioma. This table comes from immunoSEQ multiplex PCR, and its TCRdb copy is limited to in-frame clones, with some not included. Among some 48,000 clones, around 80% were seen once, and the ten largest hold about 2%. Their target antigens are unknown. The time point here: week 5, during vaccination. With topical imiquimod, each dose of the vaccine consisted of 300 ug of mutant IDH1 20-mer peptide. The specimen was PBMCs, collected from a glioma patient whose treatment included an IDH1 peptide vaccine. These receptors were obtained from a woman aged 40 to 50 with glioma.

The V and J genes are TRBV5-6 and TRBJ2-1; 9 bases match TRBD2. There are 17 residues in the CDR3. After removal of 0 bases from V and 4 bases from J, the junction contained 8 bases not matched to a gene. Germline CDR1 and CDR2: SGHDT and YYEEEE. CDR3 in DNA: TGTGCCAGCAGCTTGGTGGTAGCGGGGGCCTCATACAATGAGCAGTTCTTC. Translated: CASSLVVAGASYNEQFF.

CDR3 sequence: CAWVHGNLYEQYF. CDR3 coding DNA: TGTGCCTGGGTCCACGGGAATCTCTACGAGCAGTACTTC. This chain links TRBV30 with TRBJ2-5; D may be TRBD2 (5 bases). Matching the DNA end better, TRBJ2-7 makes the J call doubtful. The CDR3 is 13 amino acids. Germline CDR1 and CDR2: GTSNPN and SVGIG (reference sequence).

This chain links TRBV25-1 with TRBJ2-1; weak D call: TRBD1 (6 bases). CDR1 is MGHDK and CDR2 is SYGVNS in the germline V gene. Trimming took off 6 bases at V and 0 bases at J, with 12 bases between the two ends. The CDR3 runs 15 residues. The CDR3 region is CASSWTEGSYNEQFF. The CDR3, as DNA: TGTGCCAGCAGCTGGACAGAGGGCTCCTACAATGAGCAGTTCTTC.

V and J are TRBV7-9 and TRBJ1-1; D possibly corresponds to TRBD1 (5 bases). Looked up from germline, CDR1 is SEHNR and CDR2 is FQNEAQ (reference sequence). There are 19 residues in the CDR3. Trimming pared 0 bases from V and 0 bases from J, leaving 20 bases between. CDR3 DNA sequence: TGTGCCAGCAGCTTAGCGCTGGGCGGGGCAGACCCACTGAACACTGAAGCTTTCTTT. Encoded protein: CASSLALGGADPLNTEAFF.

V and J are TRBV9 and TRBJ1-1; D unclear. This CDR3 has 15 amino acids. Deletions cut 1 base from V and 4 bases from J, with 14 bases between. Germline values: CDR1 SGDLS, CDR2 YYNGEE. The CDR3 here is CASSVQGRVVTEAFF. The CDR3 DNA follows: TGTGCCAGCAGCGTACAAGGCCGTGTAGTCACTGAAGCTTTCTTT.

The chain employs TRBV6-6 and TRBJ2-1; possibly TRBD1 for D (6 bases). Per the germline V gene, CDR1 is MNHNY and CDR2 is SVGAGI (reference sequence). V was cut by 9 bases and J by 6 bases, with 21 bases left in between. CDR3 length: 15 residues. The CDR3 spells CASTGSFQPGNEQFF. The CDR3 DNA reads as TGTGCCAGTACAGGGTCCTTCCAACCTGGCAATGAGCAGTTCTTC.

The chain uses TRBV19 and TRBJ1-1, with D possibly matching TRBD1 (5 bases). V gave up 3 bases and J gave up 0 bases, with 8 bases separating them. Germline V CDR1 and CDR2: LNHDA, SQIVND (reference sequence). The CDR3 extends over 14 amino acids. CDR3 amino acids: CASSIQGMNTEAFF. In nucleotides, the CDR3 is TGTGCCAGTAGTATCCAGGGCATGAACACTGAAGCTTTCTTT.

This chain's CDR3 is CASSSRGGGRKETQYF. In DNA, the CDR3 is TGCGCCAGCAGCTCCCGAGGGGGGGGAAGGAAAGAGACCCAGTACTTC. The chain has TRBV5-1 and TRBJ2-5, with D perhaps TRBD2 (7 bases). V dropped 3 bases and J dropped 3 bases, with 18 bases sitting between them. This CDR3 is built from 16 residues. From germline, CDR1 is SGHRS and CDR2 YFSETQ.

J is TRBJ1-2 and V is TRBV6-4, with a weak D call TRBD1 (6 bases). This CDR3 comprises 13 residues. CDR1 is MRHNA and CDR2 is SNTAGT in the germline V gene. Trimming took off 3 bases at V and 8 bases at J, with 13 bases between the two ends. The CDR3 region has the DNA TGTGCCAGCAGTGAACAGGGAAAAGGAGGCTACACCTTC. This gives the protein CASSEQGKGGYTF.

This clone has more than one count but fewer than ten. This sequence joins TRBV6-4 and TRBJ2-6, with 8 nucleotides matching TRBD2. J was trimmed by 0 bases and V by 0 bases; bases with no gene match: 1. The CDR3 runs 17 residues. The germline CDR1 and CDR2 sequences are MRHNA and SNTAGT. The CDR3 reads CASSDSSGGSGANVLTF. The CDR3 nucleotides read TGTGCCAGCAGTGACTCGAGCGGGGGCTCTGGGGCCAACGTCCTGACTTTC.

This chain joins TRBV2 and TRBJ1-5; a possible D gene is TRBD1 (5 bases). CDR1 is SNHLY and CDR2 is FYNNEI in the germline V gene. V shed 6 bases and J shed 10 bases, with 19 bases lying between them. The CDR3 extends over 14 amino acids. The CDR3 region is CASRADTGREPQHF. The CDR3, as DNA: TGTGCCAGCAGGGCGGACACGGGGAGGGAACCCCAGCATTTT.

The chain uses TRBV7-9 and TRBJ2-1; perhaps D is TRBD1 or TRBD2 (5 bases each). Per the germline V gene, CDR1 is SEHNR and CDR2 is FQNEAQ (reference sequence). Trimming took 7 bases from V and 0 from J, leaving 10 bases between them. The CDR3 runs to 14 residues. CDR3 residues: CASTIGGSYNEQFF. DNA for the CDR3: TGTGCCAGCACTATTGGGGGCTCCTACAATGAGCAGTTCTTC.

This chain connects TRBV10-2 to TRBJ2-2; no firm D call. Germline-derived CDR1 and CDR2 are WSHSY and SAAADI. This CDR3 is 12 amino acids long. The germline V and J ends were trimmed by 6 bases and 4 bases, with 6 bases remaining between them. The CDR3 DNA reads as TGCGCCAGCAGGACCGGCACCGGGGAGCTGTTTTTT. This encodes CASRTGTGELFF.

Only a few counts were recorded for this clone. This rearrangement joins TRBV19 to TRBJ2-2, with D possibly TRBD1 on 6 matching bases. From germline, CDR1 is LNHDA and CDR2 SQIVND (reference sequence). The CDR3 has 17 amino acids. V gave up 7 bases and J gave up 2 bases, with 20 bases separating them. The CDR3 coding sequence is TGTGCCAGTAAGCCCTCCGGGACAATTAGCAACACCGGGGAGCTGTTTTTT. Its translation: CASKPSGTISNTGELFF.

This chain links TRBV19 with TRBJ2-7, with D unclear. The CDR3 is 13 residues long. Germline V CDR1 and CDR2: LNHDA, SQIVND (reference sequence). Deletions cut 5 bases from V and 4 bases from J, with 12 bases between. DNA for the CDR3: TGTGCCAGTAGTCAGGCCAGCCAATACGAGCAGTACTTC. It yields the protein CASSQASQYEQYF.

This clone was seen a handful of times. The rearrangement joins TRBV9 to TRBJ1-1; D gene ambiguous. The V gene lost 0 bases and the J gene lost 8 bases, with 11 bases spanning the gap. The CDR3 covers 13 residues. Germline V gene data show CDR1 as SGDLS and CDR2 as YYNGEE. CDR3 residues: CASSVAGPTEAFF. CDR3 DNA sequence: TGTGCCAGCAGCGTAGCTGGTCCCACGGAAGCTTTCTTT. Looking up the rest from reference TRBV9 and TRBJ1-1 gives the full variable domain: DSGVTQTPKHLITATGQRVTLRCSPRSGDLSVYWYQQSLDQGLQFLIQYYNGEERAKGNILERFSAQQFPDLHSELNLSSLELGDSALYFCASSVAGPTEAFFGQGTRLTVV.

V usage is TRBV6-5 and J usage is TRBJ1-1; 8 nucleotides match TRBD1. V shed 10 bases, J shed 1 base, and the junction held 11 bases outside the gene matches. The length of the CDR3 is 15 residues. Germline V gene sequence: CDR1 MNHEY, CDR2 SVGAGI. CDR3 bases: TGTGCCACCTTACCACCGGGACAGGCGAACACTGAAGCTTTCTTT. As protein: CATLPPGQANTEAFF.

The rearrangement joins TRBV19 to TRBJ1-1; TRBD1 matches at 8 bases. The CDR3 covers 15 residues. CDR1 and CDR2 from the germline V gene are LNHDA and SQIVND (reference sequence). Unmatched junction bases numbered 6, after V lost 6 bases and J lost 0 bases. CDR3 DNA sequence: TGTGCCAGTAGCGACAGGGGTTCCATGAACACTGAAGCTTTCTTT. Its protein product is CASSDRGSMNTEAFF.

This chain uses TRBV5-6 with TRBJ2-7; 7 bases line up with TRBD2. V was pared by 6 bases and J by 2 bases, with 2 bases of the junction left unmatched. This CDR3 region has 12 residues. The germline V gene has CDR1 SGHDT and CDR2 YYEEEE. CDR3 coding DNA: TGTGCCAGCACCCGGGGGGCCTACGAGCAGTACTTC. Translated: CASTRGAYEQYF. The full variable domain, completed using reference TRBV5-6 and TRBJ2-7, is DAGVTQSPTHLIKTRGQQVTLRCSPKSGHDTVSWYQQALGQGPQFIFQYYEEEERQRGNFPDRFSGHQFPNYSSELNVNALLLGDSALYLCASTRGAYEQYFGPGTRLTVT.

The chain recombines TRBV5-4 with TRBJ2-2; 8 nucleotides match TRBD1. The CDR3 has 15 amino acids. Trimming removed 3 bases from V and 1 base from J; junction bases left unmatched: 2. Germline CDR1 and CDR2: SGHNT and YYREEE (reference sequence). The CDR3 loop is CASSSGTGNTGELFF. In nucleotides, the CDR3 is TGTGCCAGCAGCTCCGGGACAGGGAACACCGGGGAGCTGTTTTTT.

This chain connects TRBV4-1 to TRBJ1-1; D possibly corresponds to TRBD1 (5 bases). The CDR3 has 14 residues. Trimming stripped 1 base from V and 5 bases from J, with 11 bases between. The germline V gene encodes CDR1 MGHRA and CDR2 YSYEKL. The chain's CDR3 is CASSQGGGWTEAFF. The CDR3 DNA sequence: TGCGCCAGCAGCCAAGGGGGCGGGTGGACTGAAGCTTTCTTT.

This clone was seen a handful of times. The V call is TRBV18, the J call TRBJ1-1; D is perhaps TRBD1 (6 bases). Trimming shortened V by 4 bases and J by 5 bases, and 17 bases separated the two germline ends. Germline CDR1 KGHSH, CDR2 LQKENI. This CDR3 contains 15 residues. Written as DNA, the CDR3 is TGTGCCAGCTCACTCGCCAGGGGTGGGTCTACTGAAGCTTTCTTT. It codes for CASSLARGGSTEAFF. The full variable domain, with the rest looked up from reference TRBV18 and TRBJ1-1, is NAGVMQNPRHLVRRRGQEARLRCSPMKGHSHVYWYRQLPEEGLKFMVYLQKENIIDESGMPKERFSAEFPKEGPSILRIQQVVRGDSAAYFCASSLARGGSTEAFFGQGTRLTVV.

J is TRBJ1-1 and V is TRBV7-9; D not resolved. The CDR3 totals 13 residues. V was cut by 1 base and J by 7 bases, with 10 bases left in between. Germline V gives CDR1 SEHNR, CDR2 FQNEAQ (reference sequence). The CDR3 loop is CASSLDPMLEAFF. CDR3 DNA sequence: TGTGCCAGCAGCTTAGACCCAATGCTTGAAGCTTTCTTT.

This clone was observed a handful of times. The chain is built from TRBV5-5 and TRBJ1-1, with no clear D. The CDR3 covers 13 residues. Trimming pared 4 bases from V and 4 bases from J, leaving 11 bases between. Germline V gene lookup returns CDR1 SGHKS and CDR2 YYEKEE (reference sequence). The CDR3 protein is CASSPGFTTEAFF. As DNA, the CDR3 is TGTGCCAGCAGCCCAGGCTTTACCACTGAAGCTTTCTTT.

This clone showed up just once. V gene TRBV18 combines with J gene TRBJ2-3; perhaps TRBD2 as D (7 bases). The germline CDR1 and CDR2 sequences are KGHSH and LQKENI. The CDR3 covers 15 residues. V was shortened by 3 bases and J by 4 bases, with 14 bases between the two germline ends. The CDR3 loop is CASSPGGGRADTQYF. CDR3 bases: TGTGCCAGCTCACCCGGCGGGGGCCGGGCAGATACGCAGTATTTT.

This chain joins TRBV6-1 and TRBJ2-3; D unclear. The V gene lost 2 bases and the J gene lost 1 base, with 7 bases spanning the gap. This CDR3 has 14 amino acids. Germline V CDR1 and CDR2: MNHNS, SASEGT. As DNA, the CDR3 is TGTGCCAGCAGTGAATGGGTGGGCACAGATACGCAGTATTTT. Protein sequence: CASSEWVGTDTQYF.

V is TRBV30 and J is TRBJ2-5, with unresolved D. Germline V lookup: CDR1 GTSNPN, CDR2 SVGIG (reference sequence). With 4 bases removed from V and 7 bases from J, the gap between germline ends came to 10 bases. This CDR3 has 11 residues. CDR3 DNA: TGTGCCTGGAAATCTTGGGGGACCCAGTACTTC. Amino acid sequence: CAWKSWGTQYF.

V usage is TRBV6-5 and J usage is TRBJ1-1, with a possible D match to TRBD1 (6 bases). The CDR3 contains 15 residues. The V and J ends lost 2 bases and 3 bases respectively, with 13 bases between them. Germline assignment: CDR1 MNHEY and CDR2 SVGAGI. The CDR3 DNA follows: TGTGCCAGCAGTTACCAGACAGGACCGTACACTGAAGCTTTCTTT. Its protein product is CASSYQTGPYTEAFF.